The 12 T cell receptor beta chains given below trace back to one sample, sequenced in a study of blood T cell repertoires in COVID-19. Sequenced by immunoSEQ multiplex PCR; TCRdb stores in-frame clones only, minus some. The sample lists over 250,000 clones, roughly 90% occurring once. The specimen was PBMCs or T cells enriched from blood (not recorded which). The receptors come from a woman between 50 and 59 years old who had recovered from COVID-19.

This chain joins TRBV6-2 or TRBV6-3 and TRBJ2-5; maybe TRBD2 (6 bases). V lost 2 bases and J 2 bases, leaving 9 bases between the germline ends. The CDR3 has 14 residues. Germline lookup yields CDR1 MNHEY and CDR2 SVGEGT. The CDR3 here is CASSYGGGQETQYF. CDR3 DNA: TGTGCCAGCAGTTACGGGGGAGGACAAGAGACCCAGTACTTC.

The V and J genes are TRBV6-1 and TRBJ2-1; 12 nucleotides line up with TRBD1. The CDR3 sequence is 19 residues long. Germline values: CDR1 MNHNS, CDR2 SASEGT. J was trimmed by 7 bases and V by 4 bases; bases with no gene match: 17. As DNA, the CDR3 is TGTGCCAGCAGTGTACCCGAAACAGGGGGACAGGGGGCAGGTAATGAGCAGTTCTTC. Translation: CASSVPETGGQGAGNEQFF.

The chain combines TRBV28 with TRBJ1-5, with TRBD1 as a possible D gene (5 bases). CDR3 length equals 13 residues. V lost 7 bases, J lost 2 bases, and 9 bases lay in between. Germline CDR1 and CDR2: MDHEN and SYDVKM. The CDR3 nucleotides are TGTGCCAGCATCCCGGGGGGCAATCAGCCCCAGCATTTT. Translated: CASIPGGNQPQHF.

This clone was picked up a small number of times. The chain combines TRBV14 with TRBJ1-6; the match to TRBD1 covers 9 bases. J lost 7 bases, V lost 5 bases, and 3 bases had no gene match. The germline CDR1 and CDR2 sequences are SGHDN and FVKESK. The CDR3 covers 14 residues. DNA of the CDR3: TGTGCCAGCAGCTCGGACAGGGGAAATTCACCCCTCCACTTT. Its translation: CASSSDRGNSPLHF.

This clone is a singleton in its sample. V gene TRBV28 combines with J gene TRBJ1-1; 9 bases map to TRBD1. CDR1 MDHEN and CDR2 SYDVKM come from the germline V gene. The CDR3 consists of 13 residues. Losses at the gene ends were 7 bases for V and 9 bases for J; bases not matched to a gene: 9. CDR3 nucleotide sequence: TGTGCCAGCAACGCTATGGACAGGGGTCAAGCTTTCTTT. It is translated as CASNAMDRGQAFF.

The chain joins TRBV4-2 to TRBJ1-2; perhaps TRBD1 as D (6 bases). This CDR3 region has 17 residues. V gave up 3 bases and J gave up 8 bases, with 25 bases separating them. The germline V gene encodes CDR1 LGHNA and CDR2 YNFKEQ. The DNA of the CDR3 is TGTGCCAGCAGCCAGTTAGAGAGCAACGAGGGGGTAGCAGGCTACACCTTC. Amino acids: CASSQLESNEGVAGYTF.

CDR3 sequence (DNA): TGTGCCAGCAGTTACTCTTCTTCCAGCTCCTACGAGCAGTACTTC. It translates to CASSYSSSSSYEQYF. The chain links TRBV6-5 to TRBJ2-7, with D unresolved. This CDR3 contains 15 residues. Germline-derived CDR1 and CDR2 are MNHEY and SVGAGI. Between the trimmed V and J ends, which lost 0 bases and 0 bases, there was a span of 9 bases.

The chain uses TRBV21-1 and TRBJ2-5; the table's D gene call, TRBD2, was not cross checked with the DNA. TRBV21-1 is reported as a pseudogene. This CDR3 comprises 17 residues. The chain's CDR3 is CASSKDYAGEPQETQYF. The CDR3 DNA is TGTGCCAGCAGCAAAGATTATGCGGGAGAGCCCCAAGAGACCCAGTACTTC.

The chain is built from TRBV7-3 and TRBJ2-7; a possible D gene is TRBD2 (5 bases). The CDR3 is 14 amino acids. Germline loops: CDR1 SGHTA, CDR2 FQGTGA. Trimming removed 0 bases at V and 3 bases at J, with 9 bases between. The CDR3 spells CASSLTPSSYEQYF. CDR3 sequence (DNA): TGTGCCAGCAGCTTAACCCCTAGCAGCTACGAGCAGTACTTC.

The V call is TRBV7-2, the J call TRBJ2-5, with 8 bases aligning to TRBD1. V dropped 4 bases and J dropped 2; count of bases not matched to a gene: 6. This CDR3 spans 15 amino acids. Germline CDR1 and CDR2: SGHTA and FQGNSA. The chain's CDR3 is CASSWGQAIQETQYF. DNA for the CDR3: TGTGCCAGCAGCTGGGGACAGGCCATTCAAGAGACCCAGTACTTC.

The CDR3 is CASSLSAGMNTEAFF. DNA for the CDR3: TGTGCCAGCAGTTTATCGGCAGGGATGAACACTGAAGCTTTCTTT. J is TRBJ1-1 and V is TRBV28; perhaps TRBD1 as D (5 bases). V lost 1 base and J 0 bases, leaving 9 bases between the germline ends. Germline lookup yields CDR1 MDHEN and CDR2 SYDVKM. The length of the CDR3 is 15 residues.

The chain links TRBV6-5 to TRBJ2-7, with a possible D match to TRBD2 (5 bases). The CDR3 covers 13 residues. Germline V gene data show CDR1 as MNHEY and CDR2 as SVGAGI. V was shortened by 2 bases and J by 5 bases, with 10 bases between the two germline ends. In DNA, the CDR3 is TGTGCCAGCAGTTACCCCGAGGGCAACGAGCAGTACTTC. It yields the protein CASSYPEGNEQYF.